This T cell receptor (beta chain) emerged from a study of blood T cell repertoires in COVID-19. Study details: Both acute and convalescent COVID-19 samples were obtained from the United States, Italy and Spain. Nucleic acid was either cDNA or gDNA, and it came from T cells, B-cell-depleted T cells, or PBMCs.

Per the authors' pipeline: Estimated nucleated cell counts came from reference gene primer amplification. Assay used: immunoSEQ multiplex PCR; TCRdb lists only in-frame clones, some missing. The V and J calls and clone size were taken over from that table, and D and trimming were inferred from the DNA. Seen here are some 80,000 clones, under 80% observed once, and the top ten hold 15% to 20%. The sequenced sample consisted of peripheral blood. This TCR came from a woman older than 75 with active or convalescent COVID-19.

In DNA form, the CDR3 reads TGTGCCAGCAGCGTAAACACGAACACCGGGGAGCTGTTTTTT. It is translated as CASSVNTNTGELFF. The V call is TRBV9, the J call TRBJ2-2; no clear D gene. The CDR3 extends over 14 amino acids. Germline CDR1 and CDR2: SGDLS and YYNGEE. Trimming took off 1 base at V and 0 bases at J, with 4 bases between the two ends.